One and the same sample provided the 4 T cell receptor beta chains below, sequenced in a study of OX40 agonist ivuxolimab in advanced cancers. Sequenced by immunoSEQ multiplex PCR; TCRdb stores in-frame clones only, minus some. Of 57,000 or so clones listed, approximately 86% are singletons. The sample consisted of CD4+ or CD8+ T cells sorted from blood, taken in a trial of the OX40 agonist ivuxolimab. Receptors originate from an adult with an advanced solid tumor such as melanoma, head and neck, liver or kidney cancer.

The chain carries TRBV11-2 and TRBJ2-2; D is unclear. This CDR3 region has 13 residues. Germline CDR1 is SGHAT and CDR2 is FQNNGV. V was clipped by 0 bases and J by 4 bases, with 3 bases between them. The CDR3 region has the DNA TGTGCCAGCAGCTTAGATCGCACCGGGGAGCTGTTTTTT. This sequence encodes CASSLDRTGELFF.

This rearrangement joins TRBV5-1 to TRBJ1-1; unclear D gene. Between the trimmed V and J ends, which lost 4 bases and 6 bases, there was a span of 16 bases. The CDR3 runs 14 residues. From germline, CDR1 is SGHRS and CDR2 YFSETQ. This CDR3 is CASSPTVPLSEAFF. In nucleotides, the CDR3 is TGCGCCAGCAGCCCAACCGTCCCACTCTCTGAAGCTTTCTTT.

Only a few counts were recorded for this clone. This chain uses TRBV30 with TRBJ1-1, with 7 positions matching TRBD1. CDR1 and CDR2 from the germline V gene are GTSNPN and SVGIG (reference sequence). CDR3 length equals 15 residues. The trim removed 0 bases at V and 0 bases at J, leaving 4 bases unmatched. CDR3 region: CAWSVGGWVNTEAFF. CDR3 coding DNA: TGTGCCTGGAGTGTAGGGGGCTGGGTGAACACTGAAGCTTTCTTT.

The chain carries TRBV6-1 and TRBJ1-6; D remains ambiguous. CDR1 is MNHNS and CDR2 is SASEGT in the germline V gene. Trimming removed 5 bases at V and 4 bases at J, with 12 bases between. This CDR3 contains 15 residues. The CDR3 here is CASSPLGEYNSPLHF. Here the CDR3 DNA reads TGTGCCAGCAGTCCCCTTGGGGAATATAATTCACCCCTCCACTTT.